The clone carrying this T cell receptor beta chain showed up just a few times. After removal of 5 bases from V and 7 bases from J, the junction contained 9 bases not matched to a gene. Per the germline V gene, CDR1 is DFQATT and CDR2 is SNEGSKA (reference sequence). This CDR3 spans 13 amino acids. Unique molecular identifiers were incorporated into the prepared TCRbeta library. TCRdb processed the PCR reads anew with MiXCR; each CDR3 protein has one entry. The top ten hold 25% to 30% of the sample, which has approximately 430,000 distinct CDR3 sequences, 15% to 20% seen once. This entry is derived from a study of T-cell reconstitution after alpha-beta-depleted transplantation in children.

This TCR was recovered from a boy under three years old who had a stem cell transplant for Wiskott-Aldrich syndrome, so the T cells may come from the graft donor. The input for sequencing was PBMCs, mostly from graft donor cells, taken 360 days after TCRalphabeta/CD19-depleted stem cell transplant. This chain connects TRBV20-1 to TRBJ2-7, with 9 bases lining up with TRBD1. CDR3 amino acids: CSALRTGAGEQYF. CDR3 nucleotide sequence: TGCAGTGCTCTTCGGACAGGGGCTGGGGAGCAGTACTTC.